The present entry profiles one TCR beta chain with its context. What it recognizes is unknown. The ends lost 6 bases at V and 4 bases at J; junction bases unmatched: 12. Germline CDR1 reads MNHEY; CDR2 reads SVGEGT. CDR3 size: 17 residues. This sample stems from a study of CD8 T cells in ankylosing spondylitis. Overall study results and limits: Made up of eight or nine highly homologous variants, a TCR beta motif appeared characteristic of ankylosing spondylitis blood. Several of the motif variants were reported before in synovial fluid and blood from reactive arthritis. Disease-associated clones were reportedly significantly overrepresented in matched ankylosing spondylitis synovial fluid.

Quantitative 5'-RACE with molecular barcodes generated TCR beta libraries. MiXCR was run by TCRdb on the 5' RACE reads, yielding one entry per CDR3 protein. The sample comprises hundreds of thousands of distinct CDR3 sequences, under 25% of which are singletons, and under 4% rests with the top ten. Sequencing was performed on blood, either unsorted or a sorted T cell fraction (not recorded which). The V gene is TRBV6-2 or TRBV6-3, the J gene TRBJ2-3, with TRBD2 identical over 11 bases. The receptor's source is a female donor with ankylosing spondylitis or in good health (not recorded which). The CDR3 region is CASSHTLAGGPPDTQYF. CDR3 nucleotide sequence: TGTGCCAGCAGCCATACCTTAGCGGGAGGGCCGCCAGATACGCAGTATTTT.